These T cell receptor beta chains were read from a single sample in a study of T-cell memory formation after mild COVID-19. TCRdb used MiXCR to reprocess the 5' RACE reads, holding one entry per CDR3 protein. The data hold about 260,000 distinct CDR3 sequences, with approximately 16% observed a single time. Sequencing was performed on PBMCs or a T cell subset sorted from them (not recorded which). Receptors were obtained from a man aged 18-30 years who had mild COVID-19 (a few samples of this study predate the infection). Cell type and time point are not known. Each CDR3 is given with its conserved first and last residue. D genes are given only for firm matches. Not all rows give a size; the values are once, few, many and, for expanded clones, a class.

clone size	D gene	V gene	J gene	CDR3 protein	CDR3 DNA
many	NA	TRBV7-2	TRBJ2-1	CASSLGYYNEQFF	TGTGCCAGCAGCTTAGGTTATTACAATGAGCAGTTCTTC
NA	NA	TRBV20-1	TRBJ1-1	CSARDGRLNTEAFF	TGCAGTGCTAGAGATGGACGGCTGAACACTGAAGCTTTCTTT
few	TRBD2	TRBV20-1	TRBJ2-1	CSARDQGLAGVEQFF	TGCAGTGCTAGAGATCAGGGACTAGCAGGTGTTGAGCAGTTCTTC
few	NA	TRBV5-1	TRBJ1-1	CASSLERSGNTEAFF	TGCGCCAGCAGCTTGGAGAGGAGCGGGAACACTGAAGCTTTCTTT
NA	NA	TRBV6-2/TRBV6-3	TRBJ2-1	CASTPRGGIPFF	TGTGCCAGCACCCCAAGGGGGGGAATCCCGTTCTTC
few	NA	TRBV29-1	TRBJ2-7	CSVAGGHTYEQYF	TGCAGCGTTGCCGGAGGGCACACCTACGAGCAGTACTTC
NA	NA	TRBV6-6	TRBJ1-6	CASKIRAATGSPLHF	TGTGCCAGCAAGATACGGGCCGCGACGGGTTCACCCCTCCACTTT
NA	NA	TRBV6-6	TRBJ1-5	CASSAPGTLSGNQPQHF	TGTGCCAGCAGTGCTCCCGGGACTCTTTCCGGCAATCAGCCCCAGCATTTT
NA	TRBD1	TRBV7-9	TRBJ2-3	CASSHRDSTQYF	TGTGCCAGCAGCCACCGGGACAGTACGCAGTATTTT
NA	TRBD1	TRBV29-1	TRBJ1-2	CSVEGSGGGYTF	TGCAGCGTTGAGGGGTCAGGGGGAGGCTACACCTTC
few	NA	TRBV7-3	TRBJ2-1	CASSSGGLQAGEQFF	TGTGCCAGCAGCTCCGGGGGGCTGCAGGCCGGTGAGCAGTTCTTC
NA	NA	TRBV7-9	TRBJ2-3	CASSSPAGVATDTQYF	TGTGCCAGCAGCTCCCCCGCAGGAGTCGCCACAGATACGCAGTATTTT
many	NA	TRBV6-6	TRBJ1-4	CASSYLATNEKLFF	TGTGCCAGCAGTTACCTTGCAACTAATGAAAAACTGTTTTTT
NA	NA	TRBV4-1	TRBJ1-4	CASSQDRGLSGMEKLFF	TGCGCCAGCAGCCAAGATCGAGGTTTGTCAGGGATGGAAAAACTGTTTTTT
few	NA	TRBV7-6	TRBJ1-4	CASSLSPPAGEKLFF	TGTGCCAGCAGCTTATCCCCCCCAGCAGGGGAAAAACTGTTTTTT
NA	TRBD1	TRBV6-5	TRBJ2-5	CASRPPGTGEKTQYF	TGTGCCAGCAGGCCCCCCGGGACAGGGGAAAAGACCCAGTACTTC
NA	NA	TRBV7-9	TRBJ2-7	CASSLTKTYEQYF	TGTGCCAGCAGCTTAACGAAGACCTACGAGCAGTACTTC
few	NA	TRBV9	TRBJ2-3	CASSVGREYTDTQYF	TGTGCCAGCAGCGTAGGACGGGAATACACAGATACGCAGTATTTT
NA	NA	TRBV6-2/TRBV6-3	TRBJ1-4	CASSFRDTYEKLFF	TGTGCCAGCAGTTTCCGGGACACCTATGAAAAACTGTTTTTT
NA	TRBD1	TRBV15	TRBJ1-1	CATSGRGGTGATEAFF	TGTGCCACCAGCGGAAGAGGGGGCACGGGAGCGACTGAAGCTTTCTTT
NA	NA	TRBV6-5	TRBJ2-7	CASSSILRAGAEQYF	TGTGCCAGCAGTTCGATTCTCCGGGCAGGGGCCGAGCAGTACTTC
NA	NA	TRBV5-6	TRBJ2-3	CASSLGLLTDTQYF	TGTGCCAGCAGCTTGGGACTGCTCACAGATACGCAGTATTTT
NA	TRBD1	TRBV2	TRBJ1-1	CASSGGTGRTEAFF	TGTGCCAGCAGTGGCGGGACAGGGCGGACTGAAGCTTTCTTT
NA	TRBD1	TRBV7-2	TRBJ1-5	CASSLGQGPLTDQPQHF	TGTGCCAGCAGCTTAGGACAGGGCCCGCTGACAGATCAGCCCCAGCATTTT
NA	NA	TRBV5-1	TRBJ1-2	CASSPTAGRGYTF	TGCGCCAGCAGCCCGACGGCCGGGAGAGGCTACACCTTC
few	TRBD1	TRBV6-1	TRBJ2-7	CASSDGTGHHEQYF	TGTGCCAGCAGTGACGGGACAGGACACCACGAGCAGTACTTC
few	NA	TRBV4-1	TRBJ1-6	CASSQEVMTTHNSPLHF	TGCGCCAGCAGCCAAGAGGTGATGACAACCCATAATTCACCCCTCCACTTT
many	NA	TRBV3-1	TRBJ2-2	CASSQLLGQSVGELFF	TGTGCCAGCAGCCAATTGCTAGGACAGTCCGTCGGGGAGCTGTTTTTT
few	NA	TRBV2	TRBJ2-1	CASRISQGNEQFF	TGTGCCAGCAGGATATCTCAGGGAAATGAGCAGTTCTTC
NA	NA	TRBV9	TRBJ1-6	CASSVLPSGSPLHF	TGTGCCAGCAGCGTCCTTCCTTCGGGGTCACCCCTCCACTTT
few	TRBD2	TRBV7-6	TRBJ2-3	CASSPGGGADTQYF	TGTGCCAGCAGCCCCGGCGGGGGGGCAGATACGCAGTATTTT
many	TRBD1	TRBV11-2	TRBJ2-1	CASRVPGTGVDEQFF	TGTGCCAGCAGGGTCCCCGGGACAGGGGTAGATGAGCAGTTCTTC
NA	TRBD1	TRBV7-6	TRBJ2-1	CASSDTGVSHNEQFF	TGTGCCAGCAGCGACACAGGGGTTTCTCACAATGAGCAGTTCTTC
NA	TRBD1	TRBV6-5	TRBJ2-1	CASSPVDRDEQFF	TGTGCCAGCAGCCCCGTTGACAGGGATGAGCAGTTCTTC
NA	NA	TRBV4-2	TRBJ2-3	CASSGPGARGKRSTDTQYF	TGTGCCAGCAGCGGCCCAGGGGCCCGGGGCAAGCGGAGCACAGATACGCAGTATTTT
few	NA	TRBV4-1	TRBJ2-7	CASSQEFGEQYF	TGCGCCAGCAGCCAAGAGTTTGGGGAGCAGTACTTC
NA	NA	TRBV5-1	TRBJ2-3	CASSLVQGGQDTQYF	TGCGCCAGCAGCTTGGTACAGGGAGGTCAAGATACGCAGTATTTT
few	TRBD2	TRBV7-3	TRBJ2-3	CASSFSGGASDTQYF	TGTGCCAGCAGCTTTAGCGGGGGGGCGTCCGATACGCAGTATTTT
few	NA	TRBV12-5	TRBJ2-2	CATLLGANTGELFF	TGTGCTACCCTCCTGGGGGCTAACACCGGGGAGCTGTTTTTT
few	NA	TRBV6-2/TRBV6-3	TRBJ2-5	CASSFRDGHRQTQYF	TGTGCCAGCAGCTTCCGGGACGGCCACCGTCAGACCCAGTACTTC
few	NA	TRBV5-1	TRBJ1-2	CASSSDLNYGYTF	TGCGCCAGCAGCTCCGACCTTAACTATGGCTACACCTTC
NA	NA	TRBV6-5	TRBJ1-3	CASSYGKRPSSGNTIYF	TGTGCCAGCAGTTACGGGAAGAGACCAAGCTCTGGAAACACCATATATTTT
NA	NA	TRBV20-1	TRBJ1-5	CSAPRSGNQPQHF	TGCAGTGCTCCAAGGTCCGGCAATCAGCCCCAGCATTTT
NA	TRBD1	TRBV7-2	TRBJ1-1	CASSFLGDRAGTEAFF	TGTGCCAGCAGCTTTTTGGGCGACAGGGCGGGAACTGAAGCTTTCTTT
few	NA	TRBV12-3/TRBV12-4	TRBJ1-5	CASSFNDQPQHF	TGTGCCAGCAGTTTTAACGATCAGCCCCAGCATTTT
many	NA	TRBV18	TRBJ1-5	CASSQDGNQPQHF	TGTGCCAGCTCCCAGGACGGAAATCAGCCCCAGCATTTT
few	NA	TRBV27	TRBJ2-1	CASSFERYNEQFF	TGTGCCAGCAGTTTCGAGCGGTACAATGAGCAGTTCTTC
few	NA	TRBV20-1	TRBJ2-3	CSAEDRSTDTQYF	TGCAGTGCTGAAGACCGAAGCACAGATACGCAGTATTTT
few	TRBD2	TRBV5-1	TRBJ2-2	CASSFGLAGGLNTGELFF	TGCGCCAGCAGCTTCGGACTAGCGGGGGGCCTCAACACCGGGGAGCTGTTTTTT
few	NA	TRBV14	TRBJ2-3	CASSQDWARSTDTQYF	TGTGCCAGCAGCCAAGATTGGGCCAGGAGCACAGATACGCAGTATTTT
NA	TRBD2	TRBV7-8	TRBJ2-1	CASSLAAGGLLYNEQFF	TGTGCCAGCAGCTTAGCAGCGGGGGGGTTGCTTTACAATGAGCAGTTCTTC